These T cell receptor beta chains were read from a single sample in a study of cytomegalovirus exposure and HLA in healthy donors. The table came from immunoSEQ multiplex PCR; TCRdb's copy has only in-frame clones and leaves some out. Here the sample spans 150,000 to 180,000 clones, 80% being singletons. Sequencing input: PBMCs. Receptors originate from a man aged 30 to 45 in good health and CMV-seropositive. The CDR3 runs from the conserved cysteine through the conserved F or W. D genes are given only for firm matches. Clone size is not always given. Where it is, it says once, few, many or a class for expanded clones.

CASSPGDYGYTF	TGTGCCAGCAGCCCAGGGGACTATGGCTACACCTTC	TRBJ1-2	-	few	TRBV11-1
CASSLPVSHEQYF	TGTGCCAGCAGCTTACCAGTTTCCCACGAGCAGTACTTC	TRBJ2-7	-	-	TRBV7-2
CASRLDTNYGYTF	TGTGCCAGCAGACTCGACACTAACTATGGCTACACCTTC	TRBJ1-2	-	-	TRBV7-2
CASRYGGPNTGELFF	TGTGCCAGTAGGTACGGCGGGCCGAACACCGGGGAGCTGTTTTTT	TRBJ2-2	-	-	TRBV19
CASRGGLSTEAFF	TGTGCCAGTCGGGGGGGCTTGAGCACTGAAGCTTTCTTT	TRBJ1-1	-	-	TRBV6-1
CASSQRGSDTGELFF	TGTGCCAGCAGTCAAAGGGGGAGTGACACCGGGGAGCTGTTTTTT	TRBJ2-2	-	-	TRBV6-1
CASSLQTISGTSVVHEQFF	TGCGCCAGCAGCTTACAGACGATTTCCGGGACTAGCGTGGTCCATGAGCAGTTCTTC	TRBJ2-1	TRBD2	-	TRBV5-1
CASRGQGVSGNTIYF	TGTGCCAGTCGCGGACAGGGAGTCTCTGGAAACACCATATATTTT	TRBJ1-3	TRBD1	-	TRBV9
CASSLRGGNYEQYF	TGTGCCAGCAGCCTAAGGGGGGGCAACTACGAGCAGTACTTC	TRBJ2-7	-	-	TRBV6-5
CASSLRQGNTEAFF	TGTGCCAGCAGTTTAAGACAGGGGAACACTGAAGCTTTCTTT	TRBJ1-1	TRBD1	few	TRBV27
CATSGGRAFNEQFF	TGTGCCACCAGCGGCGGGAGGGCTTTCAATGAGCAGTTCTTC	TRBJ2-1	TRBD2	-	TRBV15
CASSLLSFRVTGELFF	TGTGCCAGCAGCTTGTTGTCATTTAGAGTCACCGGGGAGCTGTTTTTT	TRBJ2-2	-	few	TRBV7-6
CASSVGTGGDAGNIQYF	TGTGCCAGCAGTGTGGGGACAGGGGGCGACGCTGGGAACATTCAGTACTTC	TRBJ2-4	TRBD1	-	TRBV25-1
CASSVEASGRYEQYF	TGTGCCAGCAGCGTAGAGGCTAGCGGGAGGTACGAGCAGTACTTC	TRBJ2-7	TRBD2	-	TRBV9
CASSLVAGDLYEQYF	TGTGCCAGCAGCTTAGTCGCGGGTGATTTATACGAGCAGTACTTC	TRBJ2-7	-	-	TRBV11-2
CASSPGTGFNEKLFF	TGTGCCAGCAGTCCCGGGACAGGGTTCAATGAAAAACTGTTTTTT	TRBJ1-4	TRBD1	-	TRBV27
CASSPGPSGSGDTQYF	TGTGCCAGCAGTCCCGGCCCGAGCGGGAGTGGGGATACGCAGTATTTT	TRBJ2-3	TRBD2	few	TRBV6-6
CASSQDQTGGRTGELFF	TGTGCCAGCAGCCAAGATCAGACAGGGGGAAGGACCGGGGAGCTGTTTTTT	TRBJ2-2	TRBD1	-	TRBV4-2
CSVRGTRDTQYF	TGCAGCGTGAGAGGTACCCGAGATACGCAGTATTTT	TRBJ2-3	-	-	TRBV29-1
CASSSRGLGQETQYF	TGTGCCAGCAGCTCCAGGGGATTGGGCCAAGAGACCCAGTACTTC	TRBJ2-5	-	-	TRBV5-6
CASRQPGTNTEAFF	TGTGCCAGCAGGCAGCCGGGAACGAACACTGAAGCTTTCTTT	TRBJ1-1	-	-	TRBV28
CASREGLYNEQFF	TGTGCCAGCAGAGAGGGACTTTACAATGAGCAGTTCTTC	TRBJ2-1	-	few	TRBV2
CASSQTPQGALDEQYF	TGTGCCAGCAGCCAGACCCCACAGGGGGCCCTGGACGAGCAGTACTTC	TRBJ2-7	TRBD1	-	TRBV5-4
CASSQTGTAGNEQFF	TGCGCCAGCAGCCAAACCGGGACTGCCGGCAATGAGCAGTTCTTC	TRBJ2-1	-	-	TRBV4-1
CAISESGQGGYEQYF	TGTGCCATCAGTGAGTCGGGACAGGGAGGGTACGAGCAGTACTTC	TRBJ2-7	TRBD1	-	TRBV10-3
CASSIDGDRERWETQYF	TGTGCCAGTAGTATAGATGGCGACAGGGAACGTTGGGAGACCCAGTACTTC	TRBJ2-5	TRBD1	-	TRBV19
CASSLDGGNQPQHF	TGCGCCAGCAGCTTGGATGGGGGGAATCAGCCCCAGCATTTT	TRBJ1-5	-	-	TRBV5-1
CASTTEGGSRYEQYF	TGTGCCAGCACCACCGAAGGGGGTAGCCGATACGAGCAGTACTTC	TRBJ2-7	-	-	TRBV28
CASSQDPGTRVREQYF	TGCGCCAGCAGCCAAGACCCCGGGACTAGAGTACGCGAGCAGTACTTC	TRBJ2-7	TRBD2	-	TRBV4-1
CASSFTGVTDYGYTF	TGCGCCAGCAGCTTTACAGGGGTTACGGACTATGGCTACACCTTC	TRBJ1-2	TRBD1	-	TRBV5-1
CASSLVDRGFSGNTIYF	TGCGCCAGCAGCTTGGTGGACAGGGGGTTCTCTGGAAACACCATATATTTT	TRBJ1-3	TRBD1	-	TRBV5-1
CASSVQGRRTGELFF	TGTGCCAGCAGCGTTCAGGGGCGAAGGACCGGGGAGCTGTTTTTT	TRBJ2-2	-	-	TRBV9
CASNPGQSIRNYGYTF	TGTGCCAGCAATCCGGGACAGTCTATCCGAAACTATGGCTACACCTTC	TRBJ1-2	TRBD1	once	TRBV10-3
CASSPTTGGSEQYF	TGTGCCAGCAGCCCTACGACAGGGGGGAGCGAGCAGTACTTC	TRBJ2-7	TRBD1	-	TRBV7-8
CASSQEVSDNSYEQYF	TGTGCCAGCAGCCAAGAAGTATCAGATAACTCCTACGAGCAGTACTTC	TRBJ2-7	-	-	TRBV4-2
CASGGPSDRQPSVINSPLHF	TGTGCCAGCGGAGGACCCTCGGACAGGCAACCTTCCGTGATTAATTCACCCCTCCACTTT	TRBJ1-6	TRBD1	-	TRBV28
CASSRDRQETQYF	TGTGCCAGCAGCCGGGACAGACAAGAGACCCAGTACTTC	TRBJ2-5	TRBD1	-	TRBV7-8
CASTLLNTQGNTEAFF	TGTGCCAGCACCCTATTAAATACACAGGGGAACACTGAAGCTTTCTTT	TRBJ1-1	-	-	TRBV7-9
CASREFAGTGGAEQYF	TGTGCCAGCCGAGAATTCGCTGGGACAGGGGGCGCCGAGCAGTACTTC	TRBJ2-7	TRBD1	-	TRBV4-2
CASSPDVEGRVSNQPQHF	TGTGCCAGCAGCCCAGATGTGGAGGGACGGGTTAGCAATCAGCCCCAGCATTTT	TRBJ1-5	-	-	TRBV7-8
CASSLGTSPNEQFF	TGTGCCAGCAGCTTAGGCACTAGCCCCAATGAGCAGTTCTTC	TRBJ2-1	-	-	TRBV7-9
CASTTTRWETQYF	TGCGCCAGCACCACGACTAGATGGGAGACCCAGTACTTC	TRBJ2-5	-	-	TRBV10-2
CASSPSGARETQYF	TGTGCCAGCAGTCCTAGCGGGGCCCGGGAGACCCAGTACTTC	TRBJ2-5	TRBD2	-	TRBV28
CASSLAGLDEHF	TGTGCCAGCAGCTTGGCGGGACTAGATGAACACTTC	TRBJ2-5	TRBD2	-	TRBV11-2
CASSWLSGGYEQYF	TGTGCCAGCAGTTGGTTGTCAGGGGGCTACGAGCAGTACTTC	TRBJ2-7	TRBD1	-	TRBV28
CAWSPSWASGTGELFF	TGTGCCTGGAGTCCCTCGTGGGCTAGCGGGACCGGGGAGCTGTTTTTT	TRBJ2-2	TRBD2	-	TRBV30
CASSDPAGVGETQYF	TGTGCCAGCAGTGACCCAGCGGGAGTCGGAGAGACCCAGTACTTC	TRBJ2-5	TRBD2	-	TRBV25-1
CASSFGAGGDTGELFF	TGTGCCAGCAGTTTTGGAGCAGGGGGAGACACCGGGGAGCTGTTTTTT	TRBJ2-2	TRBD1	-	TRBV27
CASSQLDRGYTQYF	TGTGCCAGCAGCCAGTTGGACAGGGGATATACGCAGTATTTT	TRBJ2-3	TRBD1	-	TRBV5-8